This TCR beta chain was identified in a study of human T cells and chemical hapten exposure. On the study more broadly: Chiefly women, the patients showed alopecia areata, totalis or universalis.

One entry per CDR3 protein, called by TCRdb with MiXCR from the RACE reads. This table has around 50,000 distinct CDR3 sequences, less than 10% appearing once. Study-wide results and caveats: The number of TCRs above 1 in 1000 frequency did not change after DPC sensitization.

Time point: patch test 2, 6 weeks after DPC sensitization. As to treatment: therapeutic diphenylcyclopropenone sensitization with weekly scalp DPC. Trimming took 4 bases from V and 2 from J, leaving 9 bases between them. Germline V gives CDR1 DFQATT, CDR2 SNEGSKA (reference sequence). The CDR3 runs to 13 residues. This clonotype was counted only a few times. The antigen is unknown. The clonotype comes from a woman in her fifties or sixties with alopecia areata. Some clones in this sample may be carry-over from other donors' samples. Sequencing used whole blood, obtained in connection with sensitization to the hapten diphenylcyclopropenone (DPC). The V and J genes are TRBV20-1 and TRBJ2-1; D is undetermined. The DNA of the CDR3 is TGCAGTGCTAACGCTCCTACCTACAATGAGCAGTTCTTC. Its protein is CSANAPTYNEQFF.